This is a list of T cell receptor beta chains from one sample in a study of vaccination and CD4 T cells after COVID-19. Their antigens are not known. TCRdb re-derived calls from the PCR reads in MiXCR, one entry per CDR3 protein. The profile shows 4,600 or so distinct CDR3 sequences, about three fifths of them singletons. Sequenced material: CD4+ T cells from blood, cultured in vitro. The origin of the receptors is a human donor in good health. Each CDR3 is given with its conserved first and last residue. The order of the fields is J gene, V gene, CDR3 protein.

>TRBJ2-3|TRBV11-3
CASSRQGNTDTQYF
>TRBJ1-3|TRBV12-3/TRBV12-4
CASSGRQASGNTIYF
>TRBJ1-2|TRBV7-2
CASSLATTGGYGYTF
>TRBJ2-2|TRBV6-1
CASRRQGAGELFF
>TRBJ1-2|TRBV5-4
CASSFPESYGYTF
>TRBJ2-4|TRBV6-2/TRBV6-3
CASNGAAKNIQYF
>TRBJ2-1|TRBV20-1
CSARDVVGRAKSYEQFF
>TRBJ1-6|TRBV11-2
CASSLVAGNSPLHF
>TRBJ2-3|TRBV12-3/TRBV12-4
CASRPDYQERGTQYF
>TRBJ2-1|TRBV7-2
CASSWTGGAGNEQFF
>TRBJ1-2|TRBV27
CASSLLGGYGYTF
>TRBJ2-2|TRBV20-1
CSARDPQGINPLAGELFF
>TRBJ1-2|TRBV7-9
CASSLLTGGFGYGYTF
>TRBJ1-2|TRBV6-1
CASSPRTGGGYGYTF
>TRBJ1-5|TRBV7-9
CASSLGTGGSNQPQHF
>TRBJ2-5|TRBV5-4
CASSLFSSGGETQYF
>TRBJ2-7|TRBV5-4
CASSTPGQGSNEQYF
>TRBJ1-4|TRBV6-1
CASSRDRNEKLFF
>TRBJ1-5|TRBV6-1
CASTPGLRQPQHF
>TRBJ2-4|TRBV15
CATSRDIVADRTKNIQYF
>TRBJ2-2|TRBV24-1
CATSDSVTGELFF
>TRBJ1-1|TRBV12-3/TRBV12-4
CASSLARLNTEAFF
>TRBJ2-1|TRBV5-1
CASSVGLAGFTEQFF
>TRBJ1-2|TRBV6-4
CASYSRNDGYTF
>TRBJ1-2|TRBV20-1
CSARDPDRGYGYTF
>TRBJ1-5|TRBV20-1
CSAKGQGRNQPQHF
>TRBJ1-6|TRBV25-1
CASLAGVNSPLHF
>TRBJ2-5|TRBV7-2
CASSLGAGAETQYF
>TRBJ1-2|TRBV5-6
CASSLRAGGLGYTF
>TRBJ2-1|TRBV28
CASSSTGRGFFEQFF
>TRBJ1-5|TRBV27
CASSLTGLINQPQHF
>TRBJ1-2|TRBV5-1
CASSSPDSLYGYTF
>TRBJ1-6|TRBV18
CASSPKGRDSPLHF
>TRBJ1-6|TRBV20-1
CSARTGHQSSYNSPLHF
>TRBJ1-1|TRBV2
CASGQMGGLRTEAFF
>TRBJ2-5|TRBV18
CASSSTGVGETQYF
>TRBJ1-2|TRBV6-1
CATRPRGEYGYTF
>TRBJ2-7|TRBV11-2
CASSLSVSLQGQGAFFGQGEQYF
>TRBJ2-5|TRBV7-9
CASSQGTGGETQYF
>TRBJ1-2|TRBV6-1
CASSEHGQGNYGYTF
>TRBJ1-2|TRBV20-1
CSVSATGKYGYTF
>TRBJ2-3|TRBV4-3
CASSQDRRQISTDTQYF
>TRBJ1-6|TRBV6-1
CASSPRTGENSPLHF
>TRBJ2-3|TRBV19
CASSKGDPDTQYF
>TRBJ1-5|TRBV2
CASSLDSSNQPQHF
>TRBJ2-7|TRBV7-8
CASSLAIRASGKYEQYF
>TRBJ1-2|TRBV5-4
CASSPRDVKAVLYGYTF
>TRBJ2-7|TRBV6-1
CASSNQGYEQYF
>TRBJ2-7|TRBV6-5
CASSYSGTAYEQYF
>TRBJ1-3|TRBV7-6
CASSLEGTGAAGNTIYF
>TRBJ1-1|TRBV5-1
CASSLAGTPPEAFF
>TRBJ2-7|TRBV7-9
CASSLGTGGFNEQYF
>TRBJ1-1|TRBV10-1
CASSAGLSAEAFF
>TRBJ1-2|TRBV2
CASTGLRTEQAGGYTF
>TRBJ2-7|TRBV20-1
CSATLAGGDQQYF
>TRBJ1-5|TRBV2
CASSASEGGGQPQHF
>TRBJ1-1|TRBV12-3/TRBV12-4
CASIPTAGRNTEAFF
>TRBJ1-1|TRBV7-8
CASSLITGTNTEAFF
>TRBJ1-5|TRBV6-1
CASSELWGGNQPQHF
>TRBJ2-1|TRBV20-1
CSALGTSGGLYNEQFF